The 15 T cell receptor beta chains given below trace back to one sample, sequenced in a study of blood T cell repertoires in COVID-19. Produced via immunoSEQ multiplex PCR; TCRdb's table is partial and in-frame only. The sample records 250,000 or so clones, 80% to 95% being singletons. Sequencing used PBMCs or T cells enriched from blood (not recorded which). These receptor sequences come from a man between 40 and 49 years old who had been exposed to COVID-19.

This rearrangement joins TRBV19 to TRBJ2-7; the match to TRBD1 covers 12 bases. The CDR3 runs to 15 residues. The V gene end was trimmed by 4 bases and the J gene end by 2 bases; junction bases not matched to a gene: 3. CDR1 LNHDA and CDR2 SQIVND come from the germline V gene (reference sequence). This CDR3 is CASSTGTGGPYEQYF. The CDR3 nucleotides read TGTGCCAGTAGTACCGGGACAGGGGGCCCCTACGAGCAGTACTTC.

The rearrangement links TRBV29-1 to TRBJ2-7, with no clear D. Germline V gene sequence: CDR1 SQVTM, CDR2 ANQGSEA. The CDR3 extends over 12 amino acids. V lost 4 bases, J lost 0 bases, and 7 bases lay in between. The CDR3: CSVAKDSYEQYF. As DNA, the CDR3 is TGCAGCGTTGCTAAAGACTCCTACGAGCAGTACTTC.

V gene TRBV7-6 combines with J gene TRBJ2-5; 11 bases line up with TRBD2. CDR3 length: 17 amino acids. Losses at the gene ends were 5 bases for V and 5 bases for J; bases not matched to a gene: 13. Per the germline V gene, CDR1 is SGHVS and CDR2 is FNYEAQ. CDR3 bases: TGTGCCAGCAGCGATAACGTAATAGCGGGAGGGGGGGAGACCCAGTACTTC. Translated, it gives CASSDNVIAGGGETQYF.

The chain links TRBV6-4 to TRBJ2-1; the match to TRBD1 covers 12 bases. V dropped 6 bases and J dropped 6; count of bases not matched to a gene: 9. The CDR3 contains 16 residues. The germline V gene encodes CDR1 MRHNA and CDR2 SNTAGT. CDR3 nucleotides: TGTGCCAGCAGGGCCGGGACAGGGGGCTGGGGCAATGAGCAGTTCTTC. As protein: CASRAGTGGWGNEQFF.

This clone was counted a single time. The genes are TRBV5-4 and TRBJ2-1; tentative D call: TRBD1 (6 bases). The CDR3 spans 16 residues. V dropped 4 bases and J dropped 0 bases, with 14 bases sitting between them. CDR1 is SGHNT, CDR2 YYREEE, per germline (reference sequence). In DNA form, the CDR3 reads TGTGCCAGCAGCGGCTCAGGGGAAGGCTCCTACAATGAGCAGTTCTTC. Translation: CASSGSGEGSYNEQFF.

The chain has TRBV2 and TRBJ1-3; D is ambiguous. Looked up from germline, CDR1 is SNHLY and CDR2 is FYNNEI. The V and J ends lost 11 bases and 0 bases respectively, with 11 bases between them. The CDR3 is made up of 13 amino acids. The CDR3 spells CADRPGSGNTIYF. For the CDR3, the DNA is TGTGCCGATAGGCCGGGCTCTGGAAACACCATATATTTT.

The V call is TRBV6-1, the J call TRBJ1-1; D remains ambiguous. This CDR3 has 16 residues. Germline V gene sequence: CDR1 MNHNS, CDR2 SASEGT. V was shortened by 2 bases and J by 3 bases, with 16 bases between the two germline ends. The CDR3 loop is CASSEREGGSYTEAFF. The CDR3 nucleotides are TGTGCCAGCAGTGAAAGGGAGGGCGGGTCTTACACTGAAGCTTTCTTT.

The J gene is TRBJ2-1, the V gene TRBV12-5, with 13 bases matching TRBD2. The CDR3 runs 20 residues. V was pared by 6 bases and J by 4 bases, with 18 bases of the junction left unmatched. CDR1 and CDR2 from the germline V gene are LGHNT and FRNRAP. CDR3 in amino acids: CASGPRSGLAGASLYNEQFF. The DNA of the CDR3 is TGTGCTAGTGGGCCCCGGTCAGGACTAGCGGGAGCGAGTTTATACAATGAGCAGTTCTTC.

In this sample, this clone turned up a few times. The chain is built from TRBV5-5 and TRBJ1-1; 9 nucleotides match TRBD1. The CDR3 has 15 residues. Germline CDR1 SGHKS, CDR2 YYEKEE (reference sequence). Unmatched junction bases numbered 12, after V lost 2 bases and J lost 10 bases. Written as DNA, the CDR3 is TGTGCCAGCAGCTTAGGGCCGGGACAGGGTAGGGGAGCTTTCTTT. Protein sequence: CASSLGPGQGRGAFF.

This clone was seen just once. The CDR3 sequence is CASSFQGSGGYTF. DNA for the CDR3: TGTGCCAGCAGTTTTCAGGGTTCCGGCGGCTACACCTTC. This chain uses TRBV28 with TRBJ1-2, with D maybe TRBD1 (5 bases). V was pared by 3 bases and J by 8 bases, with 13 bases between. Germline V gene data show CDR1 as MDHEN and CDR2 as SYDVKM. CDR3 length: 13 residues.

J is TRBJ1-3 and V is TRBV9; D unresolved. The CDR3 loop spans 17 amino acids. V lost 0 bases and J 0 bases, leaving 13 bases between the germline ends. Per the germline V gene, CDR1 is SGDLS and CDR2 is YYNGEE. The CDR3 spells CASSVGEFSDSGNTIYF. The CDR3 DNA reads TGTGCCAGCAGCGTAGGCGAGTTCTCCGACTCTGGAAACACCATATATTTT.

This chain uses TRBV13 with TRBJ2-5; 13 nucleotides line up with TRBD2. Germline V gene data show CDR1 as PRHDT and CDR2 as FYEKMQ (reference sequence). J gave up 5 bases and V 6 bases, and 6 bases lay outside the gene matches. The CDR3 is made up of 15 amino acids. CDR3 sequence: CASRRTSGSLETQYF. The CDR3 DNA sequence: TGTGCCAGCAGGCGGACTAGCGGGAGTTTGGAGACCCAGTACTTC.

This chain uses TRBV14 with TRBJ2-7; 10 nucleotides match TRBD2. Germline V gene sequence: CDR1 SGHDN, CDR2 FVKESK. J lost 3 bases, V lost 0 bases, and 2 bases had no gene match. This CDR3 region has 15 residues. The CDR3 DNA follows: TGTGCCAGCAGCCAAGATTCTAGCGGGAGCTACGAGCAGTACTTC. Encoded protein: CASSQDSSGSYEQYF.

This chain uses TRBV15 with TRBJ1-5; D unclear. Trimming cost V 0 bases and J 7 bases, with 4 bases left between them. CDR1 and CDR2 (germline): LNHNV, YYDKDF (reference sequence). This CDR3 comprises 12 residues. Here the CDR3 reads CATSRDPQPQHF. CDR3 nucleotides: TGTGCCACCAGCAGAGATCCACAGCCCCAGCATTTT. The full variable domain, completed using reference TRBV15 and TRBJ1-5, is DAMVIQNPRYQVTQFGKPVTLSCSQTLNHNVMYWYQQKSSQAPKLLFHYYDKDFNNEADTPDNFQSRRPNTSFCFLDIRSPGLGDTAMYLCATSRDPQPQHFGDGTRLSIL.

The rearrangement uses TRBV29-1 and TRBJ1-1, with D perhaps matching TRBD1 (6 bases). V gave up 7 bases and J gave up 7 bases, with 25 bases separating them. Per germline, CDR1 SQVTM and CDR2 ANQGSEA. There are 15 residues in the CDR3. DNA of the CDR3: TGCAGCGCTGGGGGGGCTCCTGTCCCCCCCAATGAAGCTTTCTTT. Encoded protein: CSAGGAPVPPNEAFF.